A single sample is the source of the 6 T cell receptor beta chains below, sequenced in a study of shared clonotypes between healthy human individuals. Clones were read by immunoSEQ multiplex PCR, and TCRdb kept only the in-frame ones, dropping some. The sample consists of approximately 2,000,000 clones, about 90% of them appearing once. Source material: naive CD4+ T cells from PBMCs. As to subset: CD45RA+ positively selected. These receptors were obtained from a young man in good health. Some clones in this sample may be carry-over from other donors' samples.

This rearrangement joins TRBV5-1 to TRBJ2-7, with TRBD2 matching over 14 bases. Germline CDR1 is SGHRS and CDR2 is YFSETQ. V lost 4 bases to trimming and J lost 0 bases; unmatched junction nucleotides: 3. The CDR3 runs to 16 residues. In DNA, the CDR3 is TGCGCCAGCAGCCCCGGACTAGCGGGGGGCTCCTACGAGCAGTACTTC. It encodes CASSPGLAGGSYEQYF.

CDR3: CASSRVHTEAFF. The CDR3 DNA sequence: TGTGCCAGCAGCCGCGTTCACACTGAAGCTTTCTTT. The chain has TRBV7-4 and TRBJ1-1; D remains ambiguous. The V end lost 5 bases, the J end lost 3 bases, and 7 bases lay between the germline ends. The CDR3 is made up of 12 amino acids. Germline assignment: CDR1 SGHVT and CDR2 SQSDAQ.

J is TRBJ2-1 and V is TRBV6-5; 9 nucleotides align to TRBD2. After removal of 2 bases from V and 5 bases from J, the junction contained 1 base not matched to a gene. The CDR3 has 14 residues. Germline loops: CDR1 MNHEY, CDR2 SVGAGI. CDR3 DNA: TGTGCCAGCAGTTACGCTAGCGGGAACAATGAGCAGTTCTTC. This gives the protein CASSYASGNNEQFF.

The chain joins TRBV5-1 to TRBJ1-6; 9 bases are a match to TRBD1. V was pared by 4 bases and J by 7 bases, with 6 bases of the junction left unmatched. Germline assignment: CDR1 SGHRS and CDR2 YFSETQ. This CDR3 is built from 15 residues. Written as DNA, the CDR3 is TGCGCCAGCAGCCCGGGACAGGGATACAATTCACCCCTCCACTTT. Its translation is CASSPGQGYNSPLHF.

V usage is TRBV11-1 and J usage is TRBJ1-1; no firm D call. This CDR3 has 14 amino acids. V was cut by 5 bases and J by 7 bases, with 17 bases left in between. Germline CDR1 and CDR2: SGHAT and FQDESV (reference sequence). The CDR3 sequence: CASSRGRGNSEAFF. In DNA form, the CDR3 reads TGTGCCAGCAGCCGTGGACGGGGTAATAGTGAAGCTTTCTTT.

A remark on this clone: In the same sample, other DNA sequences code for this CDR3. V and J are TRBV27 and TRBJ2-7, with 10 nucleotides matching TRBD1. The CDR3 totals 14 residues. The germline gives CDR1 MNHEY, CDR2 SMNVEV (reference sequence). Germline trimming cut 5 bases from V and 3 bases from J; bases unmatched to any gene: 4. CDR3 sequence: CASSPRDRGYEQYF. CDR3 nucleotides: TGTGCCAGCAGTCCGAGGGACAGGGGCTACGAGCAGTACTTC.